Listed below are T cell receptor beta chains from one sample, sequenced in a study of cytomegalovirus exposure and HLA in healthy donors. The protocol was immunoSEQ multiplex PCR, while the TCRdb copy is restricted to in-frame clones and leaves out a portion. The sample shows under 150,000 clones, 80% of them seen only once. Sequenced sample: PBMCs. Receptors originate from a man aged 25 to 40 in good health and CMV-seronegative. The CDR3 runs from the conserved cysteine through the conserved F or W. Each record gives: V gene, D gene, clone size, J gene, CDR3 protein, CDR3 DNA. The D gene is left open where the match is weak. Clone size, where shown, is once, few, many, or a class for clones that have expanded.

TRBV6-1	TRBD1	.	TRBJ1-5	CASSEGEGQGNQPQHF	TGTGCCAGCAGTGAAGGTGAGGGACAGGGAAATCAGCCCCAGCATTTT
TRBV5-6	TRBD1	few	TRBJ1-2	CASSLHDRGVIGYTF	TGTGCCAGCAGCTTGCATGACAGGGGGGTGATTGGCTACACCTTC
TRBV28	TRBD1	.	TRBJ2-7	CASSLGTGGYKYEQYF	TGTGCCAGCAGTTTAGGGACAGGGGGCTATAAATACGAGCAGTACTTC
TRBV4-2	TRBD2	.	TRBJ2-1	CASSFRLAGGLNEQFF	TGTGCCAGCAGCTTTCGACTAGCGGGAGGGTTAAATGAGCAGTTCTTC
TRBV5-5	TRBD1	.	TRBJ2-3	CASSFTGGEDTQYF	TGTGCCAGCAGCTTCACAGGGGGCGAAGATACGCAGTATTTT
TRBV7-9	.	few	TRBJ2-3	CASSLTRGYDTQYF	TGTGCCAGCAGCTTAACAAGGGGATATGATACGCAGTATTTT
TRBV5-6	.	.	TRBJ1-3	CASSLVQGNTIYF	TGTGCCAGCAGCTTGGTGCAGGGAAACACCATATATTTT
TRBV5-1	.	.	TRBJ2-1	CASSLSDNEQFF	TGCGCCAGCAGCCTTAGCGACAATGAGCAGTTCTTC
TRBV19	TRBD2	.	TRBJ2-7	CASRPLAGDAYEQYF	TGTGCCAGTAGACCACTAGCGGGGGATGCCTACGAGCAGTACTTC
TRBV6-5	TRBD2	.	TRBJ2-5	CASSFTSGGAETQYF	TGTGCCAGCAGTTTTACTAGCGGGGGGGCAGAGACCCAGTACTTC
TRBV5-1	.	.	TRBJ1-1	CASSNLQGNTEAFF	TGCGCCAGCAGTAATCTCCAGGGGAACACTGAAGCTTTCTTT
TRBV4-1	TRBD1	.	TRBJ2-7	CASSQDGGRRDRGTYEQYF	TGCGCCAGCAGCCAAGATGGGGGAAGACGGGACAGGGGGACCTACGAGCAGTACTTC
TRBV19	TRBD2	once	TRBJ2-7	CASPHREGYSYEQYF	TGTGCCAGCCCTCATCGGGAGGGGTACTCCTACGAGCAGTACTTC
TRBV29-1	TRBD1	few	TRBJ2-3	CSVEVNRGPPDTQYF	TGCAGCGTTGAAGTTAACAGGGGACCTCCAGATACGCAGTATTTT
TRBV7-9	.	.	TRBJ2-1	CASSGGFYNEQFF	TGTGCCAGCTCGGGGGGCTTCTACAATGAGCAGTTCTTC
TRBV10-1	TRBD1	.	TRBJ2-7	CASSLDRGEQYF	TGCGCCAGCAGCCTGGACAGGGGCGAGCAGTACTTC
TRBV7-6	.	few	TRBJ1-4	CASTTPSNGEKLFF	TGTGCCAGCACCACCCCGAGTAATGGTGAAAAACTGTTTTTT
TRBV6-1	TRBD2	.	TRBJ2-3	CASSELGEGVADTQYF	TGTGCCAGCAGTGAGTTGGGGGAGGGCGTTGCAGATACGCAGTATTTT
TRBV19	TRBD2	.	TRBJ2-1	CASSSSGRNTDNEQFF	TGTGCCAGTAGCTCTAGCGGGAGGAATACTGACAATGAGCAGTTCTTC
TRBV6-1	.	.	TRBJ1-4	CASSEGGAATNEKLFF	TGTGCCAGCAGTGAAGGTGGGGCAGCAACTAATGAAAAACTGTTTTTT
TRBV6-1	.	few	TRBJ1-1	CASRETLLGGTEAFF	TGTGCCAGCAGGGAGACCCTACTGGGGGGCACTGAAGCTTTCTTT
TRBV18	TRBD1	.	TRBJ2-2	CASYHRGLNTGELFF	TGTGCCAGCTATCACAGGGGTCTGAACACCGGGGAGCTGTTTTTT
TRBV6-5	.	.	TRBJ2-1	CASSYSIGGNEQFF	TGTGCCAGCAGTTACTCGATCGGGGGAAATGAGCAGTTCTTC
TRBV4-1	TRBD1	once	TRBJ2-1	CASSQARQGYNEQFF	TGCGCCAGCAGCCAAGCCCGACAGGGTTACAATGAGCAGTTCTTC
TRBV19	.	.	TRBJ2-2	CASSRTSPSTGELFF	TGTGCCAGTAGTCGGACATCACCTTCGACCGGGGAGCTGTTTTTT
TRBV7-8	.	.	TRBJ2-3	CASSPPSADTQYF	TGTGCCAGCAGCCCCCCTTCAGCAGATACGCAGTATTTT
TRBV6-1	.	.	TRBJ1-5	CASLIQGRNQPQHF	TGTGCCAGCCTTATACAGGGACGCAATCAGCCCCAGCATTTT
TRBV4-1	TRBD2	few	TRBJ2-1	CASSFRLANNNEQFF	TGCGCCAGCAGCTTTAGACTAGCGAATAACAATGAGCAGTTCTTC
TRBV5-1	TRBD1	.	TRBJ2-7	CASRFSGQSYEQYF	TGCGCCAGCAGGTTTTCGGGACAGTCATACGAGCAGTACTTC
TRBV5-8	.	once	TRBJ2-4	CASSLGLDIQYF	TGTGCCAGCAGTCTAGGTTTGGACATTCAGTACTTC
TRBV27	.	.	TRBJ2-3	CASRTEGSTDTQYF	TGTGCCAGCAGGACGGAGGGGAGCACAGATACGCAGTATTTT
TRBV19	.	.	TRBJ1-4	CASSIDSSGSNEKLFF	TGTGCCAGTAGTATAGATTCATCAGGGTCTAATGAAAAACTGTTTTTT
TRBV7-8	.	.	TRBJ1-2	CASSLGVNYNYGYTF	TGTGCCAGCAGCTTGGGAGTTAATTATAACTATGGCTACACCTTC
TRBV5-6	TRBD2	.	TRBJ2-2	CASSLAGGRTGELFF	TGTGCCAGCAGCTTGGCGGGGGGTCGGACCGGGGAGCTGTTTTTT
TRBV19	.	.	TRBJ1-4	CASSGHGLATNEKLFF	TGTGCCAGTAGTGGTCATGGACTTGCAACTAATGAAAAACTGTTTTTT